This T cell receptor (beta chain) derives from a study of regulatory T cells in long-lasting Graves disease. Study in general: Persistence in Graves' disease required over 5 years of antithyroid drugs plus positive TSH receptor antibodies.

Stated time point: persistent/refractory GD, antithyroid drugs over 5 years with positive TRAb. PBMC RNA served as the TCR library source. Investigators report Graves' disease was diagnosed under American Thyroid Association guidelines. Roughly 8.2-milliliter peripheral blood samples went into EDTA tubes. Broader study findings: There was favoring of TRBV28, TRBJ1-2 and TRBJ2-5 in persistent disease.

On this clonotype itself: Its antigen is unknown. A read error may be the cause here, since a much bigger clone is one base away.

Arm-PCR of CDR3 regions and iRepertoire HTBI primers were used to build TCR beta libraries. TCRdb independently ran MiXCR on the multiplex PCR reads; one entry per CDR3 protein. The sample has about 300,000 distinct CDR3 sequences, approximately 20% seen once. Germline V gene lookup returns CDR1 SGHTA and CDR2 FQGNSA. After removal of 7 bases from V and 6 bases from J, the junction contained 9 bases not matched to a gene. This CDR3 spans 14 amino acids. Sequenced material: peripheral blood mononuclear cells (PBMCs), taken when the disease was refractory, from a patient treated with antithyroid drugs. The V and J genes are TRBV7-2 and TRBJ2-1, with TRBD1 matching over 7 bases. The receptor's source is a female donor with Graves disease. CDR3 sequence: CTSNDRAVINEQFF. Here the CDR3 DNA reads TGTACCAGCAACGACAGGGCGGTGATCAATGAGCAGTTCTTC.